A selection of T cell receptor beta chains follows, all from one sample in a study of T-cell memory formation after mild COVID-19. TCRdb reprocessed the 5' RACE reads via MiXCR and lists one record per CDR3 protein. The sample carries tens of thousands of distinct CDR3 sequences, more than 11% recorded once. Sequences were obtained from PBMCs or a T cell subset sorted from them (not recorded which). The source of these receptors is an adult woman who had mild COVID-19 (a few samples of this study predate the infection). Cell type and time point are not known. CDR3s include the opening cysteine and the closing phenylalanine or tryptophan. D genes are given only for firm matches. Clone size is given for some rows only: seen once, a few or many times, or a class if the clone is expanded.

D gene	V gene	clone size	J gene	CDR3 protein	CDR3 DNA
TRBD2	TRBV10-2	few	TRBJ2-5	CASSGSLAGSETQYF	TGCGCCAGCTCTGGAAGTCTAGCGGGATCGGAGACCCAGTACTTC
TRBD1	TRBV7-6	few	TRBJ2-2	CASSSVRDRGDGELFF	TGTGCCAGCAGCAGCGTGAGGGACAGGGGTGACGGGGAGCTGTTTTTT
-	TRBV24-1	-	TRBJ2-1	CATSDLGGGSSYNEQFF	TGTGCCACCAGTGATTTGGGGGGCGGGAGCTCCTACAATGAGCAGTTCTTC
-	TRBV7-9	few	TRBJ2-5	CASSPLVRAGETQYF	TGTGCCAGCAGCCCACTGGTCCGGGCAGGTGAGACCCAGTACTTC
TRBD1	TRBV4-2	few	TRBJ2-1	CASSQDFRRQGYNEQFF	TGTGCCAGCAGCCAAGATTTTAGGAGACAGGGGTACAATGAGCAGTTCTTC
TRBD1	TRBV7-2	few	TRBJ2-3	CASSVIDGTGVADTQYF	TGTGCCAGCAGCGTAATAGATGGGACAGGGGTCGCAGATACGCAGTATTTT
-	TRBV19	-	TRBJ2-1	CASSGSLEQFF	TGTGCCAGTAGCGGGAGTTTGGAGCAGTTCTTC
-	TRBV7-2	many	TRBJ2-5	CASSLVPQETQYF	TGTGCCAGCAGCTTAGTGCCTCAAGAGACCCAGTACTTC
-	TRBV19	few	TRBJ1-2	CASTPWDQGHGYTF	TGTGCCAGTACCCCATGGGACCAGGGGCACGGCTACACCTTC
-	TRBV7-9	many	TRBJ2-7	CASSPPTGIFIYEQYF	TGTGCCAGCAGCCCGCCCACAGGGATTTTTATCTACGAGCAGTACTTC
-	TRBV4-1	-	TRBJ2-3	CASSQGFASADTQYF	TGCGCCAGCAGCCAAGGTTTTGCTAGCGCGGATACGCAGTATTTT
TRBD1	TRBV9	few	TRBJ2-1	CASSWTGSSYNEQFF	TGTGCCAGCAGCTGGACAGGAAGCTCCTACAATGAGCAGTTCTTC
-	TRBV20-1	-	TRBJ2-7	CSASLADYEQYF	TGCAGTGCTAGTCTGGCAGACTACGAGCAGTACTTC
TRBD1	TRBV4-1	-	TRBJ1-2	CASSQDMGQLYGYTF	TGCGCCAGCAGCCAAGATATGGGACAGCTCTATGGCTACACCTTC
TRBD1	TRBV24-1	few	TRBJ2-3	CATNPGQGHTDTQYF	TGTGCCACCAACCCGGGACAGGGACACACAGATACGCAGTATTTT
-	TRBV20-1	many	TRBJ2-7	CSARDSFSYEQYF	TGCAGTGCTAGAGATAGTTTTTCCTACGAGCAGTACTTC
-	TRBV11-2	-	TRBJ2-7	CASSLSKGTYEQYF	TGTGCCAGCAGCTTAAGCAAAGGGACCTACGAGCAGTACTTC
TRBD2	TRBV7-2	many	TRBJ2-3	CASSHSGTMHTDTQYF	TGTGCCAGCAGCCACTCAGGGACTATGCACACAGATACGCAGTATTTT
-	TRBV20-1	-	TRBJ2-2	CSARDPGTGELFF	TGCAGTGCTAGAGATCCAGGAACCGGGGAGCTGTTTTTT
TRBD1	TRBV7-9	few	TRBJ2-3	CASSPRQGDTQYF	TGTGCCAGCAGCCCGCGACAGGGAGATACGCAGTATTTT
-	TRBV9	-	TRBJ2-7	CASSVGTTAYEQYF	TGTGCCAGCAGCGTCGGGACCACGGCCTACGAGCAGTACTTC
-	TRBV6-4	once	TRBJ2-3	CSSSGSSTDTQYF	TGTTCCAGCAGTGGATCTAGCACAGATACGCAGTATTTT
TRBD2	TRBV6-6	-	TRBJ2-5	CASRGGLAGLETQYF	TGTGCCAGCAGGGGTGGACTAGCGGGGTTAGAGACCCAGTACTTC
-	TRBV7-3	-	TRBJ2-2	CASSPQWVSGTNTGELFF	TGTGCCAGCAGCCCCCAGTGGGTTAGCGGAACGAACACCGGGGAGCTGTTTTTT
TRBD2	TRBV5-6	many	TRBJ2-1	CASSLGDYKQFF	TGTGCCAGCAGCTTGGGGGACTACAAGCAGTTCTTC
-	TRBV4-1	-	TRBJ2-5	CASSQYGVQETQYF	TGCGCCAGCAGCCAATACGGGGTCCAAGAGACCCAGTACTTC
TRBD2	TRBV10-3	-	TRBJ2-1	CAISETRPGLAGGFVNNEQFF	TGTGCCATCAGTGAGACACGACCGGGACTAGCGGGAGGGTTCGTTAACAATGAGCAGTTCTTC
-	TRBV21-1	-	TRBJ2-1	CASSPEPDQGQAHNEQFF	TGTGCCAGCAGCCCGGAACCCGATCAGGGTCAAGCACACAATGAGCAGTTCTTC
-	TRBV4-1	few	TRBJ2-1	CASRDRGGGNNEQFF	TGCGCCAGCAGGGATAGGGGCGGAGGCAACAATGAGCAGTTCTTC
TRBD2	TRBV6-5	-	TRBJ2-3	CASSPHGSGRAVDTQYF	TGTGCCAGCAGTCCCCATGGTAGCGGGAGGGCGGTAGATACGCAGTATTTT
-	TRBV2	-	TRBJ2-4	CASKPDGNWDIQYF	TGTGCCAGCAAACCCGACGGGAATTGGGACATTCAGTACTTC
-	TRBV6-4	few	TRBJ2-2	CASSNPVSPGELFF	TGTGCCAGCAGTAACCCGGTCTCACCCGGGGAGCTGTTTTTT
-	TRBV5-1	many	TRBJ1-2	CASSLEEGDYGYTF	TGCGCCAGCAGCTTGGAGGAGGGAGACTATGGCTACACCTTC
-	TRBV11-2	-	TRBJ1-2	CASSLWDASNYGYTF	TGTGCCAGCAGCTTGTGGGACGCCTCTAACTATGGCTACACCTTC
-	TRBV3-1	-	TRBJ2-7	CASSPREFPSREQYF	TGTGCCAGCAGCCCCCGGGAGTTTCCTTCTCGGGAGCAGTACTTC
TRBD2	TRBV12-3/TRBV12-4	few	TRBJ2-1	CASSETSGRSQNEQFF	TGTGCCAGCAGTGAAACTAGCGGGAGGTCCCAAAATGAGCAGTTCTTC
-	TRBV9	-	TRBJ2-5	CASSRDSGQETQYF	TGTGCCAGCTCCCGGGACTCAGGGCAAGAGACCCAGTACTTC
-	TRBV7-6	-	TRBJ1-1	CASRRSVNTEAFF	TGTGCCAGCAGGAGGTCAGTGAACACTGAAGCTTTCTTT
TRBD2	TRBV2	-	TRBJ2-1	CASTRLAGVSYNEQFF	TGTGCCAGCACCCGTCTAGCGGGAGTTTCCTACAATGAGCAGTTCTTC
-	TRBV2	few	TRBJ2-1	CASRLRTHITYYNEQFF	TGTGCCAGCAGGCTAAGGACGCATATTACGTATTACAATGAGCAGTTCTTC
-	TRBV14	-	TRBJ2-4	CASSQGSDIQYF	TGTGCCAGCAGCCAAGGATCGGACATTCAGTACTTC
-	TRBV4-3	-	TRBJ1-2	CASSQVAGQGYTF	TGCGCCAGCAGCCAAGTGGCAGGGCAAGGCTACACCTTC